Sequencing of this T cell receptor beta chain was carried out in a study of T-cell reconstitution after alpha-beta-depleted transplantation in children. This clonotype occurred a few times. During its preparation, the TCRbeta library received unique molecular identifiers. TCRdb re-analysed the PCR reads in MiXCR, keeping a single row per CDR3 protein. The table shows more than 450,000 distinct CDR3 sequences, with 18% occurring only once. The CDR3 is made up of 14 amino acids. The V gene lost 3 bases and the J gene lost 0 bases, with 8 bases spanning the gap. The sequencing here drew on PBMCs from the stem cell graft donor, taken from the stem cell graft. The genes are TRBV12-3 or TRBV12-4 and TRBJ1-1; D remains ambiguous. The receptor was derived from a human donor who donated a stem cell graft to a child with acute lymphoblastic leukemia. The CDR3 sequence is CASSFQTMNTEAFF. In DNA, the CDR3 is TGTGCCAGCAGTTTCCAGACCATGAACACTGAAGCTTTCTTT.